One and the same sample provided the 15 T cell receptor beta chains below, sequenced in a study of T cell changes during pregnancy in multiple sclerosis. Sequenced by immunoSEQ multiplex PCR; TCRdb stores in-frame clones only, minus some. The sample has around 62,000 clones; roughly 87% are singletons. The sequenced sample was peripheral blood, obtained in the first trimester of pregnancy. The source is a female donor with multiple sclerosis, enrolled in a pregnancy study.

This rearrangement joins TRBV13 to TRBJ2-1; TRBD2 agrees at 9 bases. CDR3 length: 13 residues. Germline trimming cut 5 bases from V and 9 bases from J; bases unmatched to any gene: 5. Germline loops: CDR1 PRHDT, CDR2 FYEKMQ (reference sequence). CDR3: CASSGTSFGEQFF. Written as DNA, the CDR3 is TGTGCCAGCAGCGGGACTAGCTTCGGTGAGCAGTTCTTC.

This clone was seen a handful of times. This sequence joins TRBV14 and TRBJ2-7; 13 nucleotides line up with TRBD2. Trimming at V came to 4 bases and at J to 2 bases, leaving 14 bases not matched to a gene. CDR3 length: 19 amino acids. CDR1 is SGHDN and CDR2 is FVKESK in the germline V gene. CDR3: CASSPRHRTSGRPTYEQYF. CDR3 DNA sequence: TGTGCCAGCAGCCCCAGACACCGGACTAGCGGGAGACCCACCTACGAGCAGTACTTC.

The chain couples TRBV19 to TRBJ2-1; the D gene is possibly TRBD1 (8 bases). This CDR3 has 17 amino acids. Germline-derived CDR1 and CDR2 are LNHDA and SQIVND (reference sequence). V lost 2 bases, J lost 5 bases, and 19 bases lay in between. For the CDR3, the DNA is TGTGCCAGTAGTATACTGACAGGGGAGGGTTTAAACAATGAGCAGTTCTTC. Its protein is CASSILTGEGLNNEQFF.

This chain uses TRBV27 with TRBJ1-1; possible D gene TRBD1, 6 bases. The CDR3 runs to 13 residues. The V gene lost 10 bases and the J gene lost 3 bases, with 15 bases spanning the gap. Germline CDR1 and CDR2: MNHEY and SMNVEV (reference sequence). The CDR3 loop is CATGRDTHTEAFF. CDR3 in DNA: TGTGCCACTGGCAGGGACACCCACACTGAAGCTTTCTTT.

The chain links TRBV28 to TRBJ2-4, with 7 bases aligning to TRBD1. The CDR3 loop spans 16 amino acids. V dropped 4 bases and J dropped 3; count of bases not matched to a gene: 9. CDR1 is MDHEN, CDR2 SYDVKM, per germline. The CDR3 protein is CASSSLGQDGKNIQYF. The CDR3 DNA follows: TGTGCCAGCAGTTCTCTCGGACAGGACGGCAAAAACATTCAGTACTTC.

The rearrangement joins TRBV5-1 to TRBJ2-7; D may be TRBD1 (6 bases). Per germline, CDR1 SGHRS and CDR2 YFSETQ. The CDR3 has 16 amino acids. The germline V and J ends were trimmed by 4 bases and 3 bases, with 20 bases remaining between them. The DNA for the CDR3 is TGCGCCAGCAGCGTAGGACAGCCGTTTCTTGACTACGAGCAGTACTTC. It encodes CASSVGQPFLDYEQYF.

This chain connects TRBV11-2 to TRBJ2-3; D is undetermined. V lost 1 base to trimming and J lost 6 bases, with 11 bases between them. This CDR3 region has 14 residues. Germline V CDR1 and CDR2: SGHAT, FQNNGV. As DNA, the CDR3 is TGTGCCAGCAGCTTAGTGCTAGGTATGGATACGCAGTATTTT. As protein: CASSLVLGMDTQYF.

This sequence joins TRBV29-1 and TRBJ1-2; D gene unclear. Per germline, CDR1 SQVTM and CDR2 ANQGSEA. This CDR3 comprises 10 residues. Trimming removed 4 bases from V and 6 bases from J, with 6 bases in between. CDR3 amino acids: CSVVQDGYTF. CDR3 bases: TGCAGCGTTGTTCAGGATGGCTACACCTTC.

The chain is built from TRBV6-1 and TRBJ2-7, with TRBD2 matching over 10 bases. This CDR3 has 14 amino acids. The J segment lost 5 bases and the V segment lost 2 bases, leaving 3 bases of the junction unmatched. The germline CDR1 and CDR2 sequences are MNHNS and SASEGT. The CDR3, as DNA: TGTGCCAGCAGTGAACTAGCGGGAGAAAACGAGCAGTACTTC. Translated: CASSELAGENEQYF.

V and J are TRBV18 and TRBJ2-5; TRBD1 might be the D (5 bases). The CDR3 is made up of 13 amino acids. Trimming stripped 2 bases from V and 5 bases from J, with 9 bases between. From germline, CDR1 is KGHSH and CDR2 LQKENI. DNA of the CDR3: TGTGCCAGCTCACCATCAGGGTCCGAGACCCAGTACTTC. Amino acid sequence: CASSPSGSETQYF.

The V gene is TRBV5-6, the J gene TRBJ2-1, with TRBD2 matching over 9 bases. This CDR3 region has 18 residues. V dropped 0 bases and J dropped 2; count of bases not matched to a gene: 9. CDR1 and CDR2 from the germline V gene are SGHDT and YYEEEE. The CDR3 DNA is TGTGCCAGCAGCTTGGCAGCGGGGGGTTACCAGCCCTACAATGAGCAGTTCTTC. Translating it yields CASSLAAGGYQPYNEQFF.

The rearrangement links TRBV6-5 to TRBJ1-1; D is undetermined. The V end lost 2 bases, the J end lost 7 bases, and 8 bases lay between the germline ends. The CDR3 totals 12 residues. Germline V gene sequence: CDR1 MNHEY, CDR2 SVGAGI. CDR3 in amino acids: CASSYPPDEAFF. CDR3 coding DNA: TGTGCCAGCAGTTACCCGCCAGATGAAGCTTTCTTT.

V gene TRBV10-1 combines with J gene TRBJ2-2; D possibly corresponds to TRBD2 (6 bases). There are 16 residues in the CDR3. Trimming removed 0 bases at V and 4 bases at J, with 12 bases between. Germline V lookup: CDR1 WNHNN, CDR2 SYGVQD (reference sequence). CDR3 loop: CASSESRKEGTGELFF. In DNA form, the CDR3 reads TGCGCCAGCAGTGAGTCGCGGAAGGAGGGCACCGGGGAGCTGTTTTTT.

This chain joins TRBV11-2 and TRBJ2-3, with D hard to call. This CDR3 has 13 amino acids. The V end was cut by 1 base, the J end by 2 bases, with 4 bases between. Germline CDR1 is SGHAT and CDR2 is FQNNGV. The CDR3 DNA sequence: TGTGCCAGCAGCTTAGCCTTCACAGATACGCAGTATTTT. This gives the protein CASSLAFTDTQYF.

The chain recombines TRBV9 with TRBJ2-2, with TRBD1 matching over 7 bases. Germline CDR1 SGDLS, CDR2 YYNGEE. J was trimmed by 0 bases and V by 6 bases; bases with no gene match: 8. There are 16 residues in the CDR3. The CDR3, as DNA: TGTGCCAGCACCAAAGGGGGCAGCGCGAACACCGGGGAGCTGTTTTTT. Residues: CASTKGGSANTGELFF.